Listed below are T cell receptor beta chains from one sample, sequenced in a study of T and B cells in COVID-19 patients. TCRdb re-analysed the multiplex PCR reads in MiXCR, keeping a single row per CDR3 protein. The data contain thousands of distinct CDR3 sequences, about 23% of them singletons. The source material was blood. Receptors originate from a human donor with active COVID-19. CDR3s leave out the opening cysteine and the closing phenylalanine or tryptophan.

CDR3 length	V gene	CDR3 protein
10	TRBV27	ASSRVGETQY
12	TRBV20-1	SARDAQGSYEQY
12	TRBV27	ASSLRGGNTEAF
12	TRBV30	AWSSGQGYTEAF
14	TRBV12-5	ASGGIGISSYNEQF
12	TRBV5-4	ASSPQLSSYEQY
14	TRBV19	ASSLYQASAGKGYT
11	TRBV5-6	ASSSGATYGYT
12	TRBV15	ATSLGQGEEKLF
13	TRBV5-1	ASSLAGFGNTEAF
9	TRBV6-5	ASSARIEQF
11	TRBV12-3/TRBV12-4	ASSFSAGNTIY
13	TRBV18	ASSRLGGSNQPQH
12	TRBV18	ASSLADRDYEQY
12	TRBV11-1	ASSLDRVTDTQY
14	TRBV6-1	ASSERRRSSNQPQH
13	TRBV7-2	ASSLSGGLSYEQY
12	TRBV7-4	VRRYSGRDTEAF